One sample yielded the 11 T cell receptor beta chains listed below, sequenced in a study of post-analysis software for immune sequencing data (dated by TCRdb to 2013 to 2016). On the study overall, not on this receptor specifically: Four to six TRBV segments, including TRBV5-6, TRBV5-1 and TRBV20-1, were significantly more frequent in patients than controls.

No antigens are known for them. Library method: PCR. The sample was run on an Illumina HiSeq 2500. Unique molecular identifiers were incorporated into TCR beta cDNA libraries to reduce PCR and sequencing biases. The raw public reads went through TCRdb reprocessing: fastp at Q25, MiXCR clone calling, in-frame beta chains kept. Identical CDR3 proteins give one entry, which carries the most common genes and DNA. Here the sample has a few hundred thousand distinct CDR3 sequences; 35% to 45% occur a single time. The ten most abundant clones make up approximately 7.6% of the sample. The sample comprised blood. The receptors here all came from a girl under 10 years old with multiple sclerosis.

The CDR3 loop reads CASSVQQGWGEKLFF. CDR3 coding DNA: TGCGCCAGCAGCGTACAACAGGGGTGGGGTGAAAAACTGTTTTTT. This chain joins TRBV5-1 and TRBJ1-4, with TRBD1 matching 7 bases. Losses at the gene ends were 4 bases for V and 7 bases for J; bases not matched to a gene: 10. There are 15 residues in the CDR3. Germline values: CDR1 SGHRS, CDR2 YFSETQ.

The J gene is TRBJ2-1, the V gene TRBV5-4; 7 positions agree with TRBD1. The V and J ends lost 4 bases and 4 bases, in that order; junction bases with no gene match: 8. This CDR3 has 15 amino acids. In germline, CDR1 is SGHNT, CDR2 YYREEE (reference sequence). This CDR3 is CASSQRQGGYNEQFF. CDR3 coding DNA: TGTGCCAGCAGCCAGAGACAGGGTGGTTACAATGAGCAGTTCTTC.

The chain uses TRBV4-1 and TRBJ1-1; D may be TRBD1 (5 bases). Trimming cost V 0 bases and J 6 bases, with 17 bases left between them. Germline CDR1 reads MGHRA; CDR2 reads YSYEKL. The CDR3 runs to 16 residues. The CDR3 here is CASSQESVSGTAEAFF. The CDR3 coding sequence is TGCGCCAGCAGCCAAGAGAGCGTATCAGGGACGGCTGAAGCTTTCTTT.

J is TRBJ2-7 and V is TRBV5-1; D gene ambiguous. Germline CDR1 SGHRS, CDR2 YFSETQ. This CDR3 is built from 12 residues. V gave up 4 bases and J gave up 3 bases, with 8 bases separating them. The CDR3 DNA reads TGCGCCAGCAGCCCGGACCTCTACGAGCAGTACTTC. Amino acid sequence: CASSPDLYEQYF.

The chain links TRBV6-2 or TRBV6-3 to TRBJ1-1; a possible D gene is TRBD1 (5 bases). The CDR3 loop spans 15 amino acids. Per the germline V gene, CDR1 is MNHEY and CDR2 is SVGEGT. V lost 7 bases and J 0 bases, leaving 15 bases between the germline ends. CDR3 coding DNA: TGTGCCAGCACCGCGGGGGGGACGATGAACACTGAAGCTTTCTTT. Translation gives CASTAGGTMNTEAFF.

In nucleotides, the CDR3 is TGTGCCAGCAGCTTGGGGAGTCCAGGGGCCAACGTCCTGACTTTC. Protein sequence: CASSLGSPGANVLTF. V gene TRBV28 combines with J gene TRBJ2-6; weak D call: TRBD2 (5 bases). This CDR3 is 15 amino acids long. V dropped 6 bases and J dropped 4 bases, with 13 bases sitting between them. The germline CDR1 and CDR2 sequences are MDHEN and SYDVKM.

The chain is built from TRBV24-1 and TRBJ2-7, with 8 bases matching TRBD2. The CDR3 consists of 15 residues. The V and J ends lost 6 bases and 2 bases, in that order; junction bases with no gene match: 8. Looked up from germline, CDR1 is KGHDR and CDR2 is SFDVKD. Here the CDR3 reads CATSSSGRPTYEQYF. CDR3 nucleotides: TGTGCCACCAGTTCCAGCGGGAGACCAACCTACGAGCAGTACTTC.

On this clonotype: An end of the junction does not agree with germline; a read error may underlie this. The DNA of the CDR3 is TGTGCCGGCAGCGTACGCCGGGACAGGGGGCTTGGTGACTATGGCTACACATTC. This sequence encodes CAGSVRRDRGLGDYGYTF. The rearrangement joins TRBV27 to TRBJ1-2; 12 bases agree with TRBD1. The CDR3 runs 18 residues. CDR1 and CDR2 (germline): MNHEY, SMNVEV (reference sequence).

This clonotype was detected many times. The rearrangement joins TRBV5-1 to TRBJ2-7; D unresolved. V was clipped by 0 bases and J by 4 bases, with 14 bases between them. The CDR3 contains 15 residues. The V gene's germline CDR1 is SGHRS and CDR2 YFSETQ. CDR3 in amino acids: CASSLAYGSVYEQYF. DNA of the CDR3: TGCGCCAGCAGCTTGGCCTATGGGTCGGTATACGAGCAGTACTTC.

The chain is built from TRBV20-1 and TRBJ1-5, with 7 positions matching TRBD1. This CDR3 comprises 15 residues. The germline V gene has CDR1 DFQATT and CDR2 SNEGSKA (reference sequence). Unmatched junction bases numbered 7, after V lost 4 bases and J lost 1 base. In DNA form, the CDR3 reads TGCAGTGCTACCAAGACAGGGACAAGCAATCAGCCCCAGCATTTT. It yields the protein CSATKTGTSNQPQHF.

Only a few counts were recorded for this clonotype. The chain couples TRBV7-2 to TRBJ1-5; no definite D call. CDR3 length equals 13 residues. V was shortened by 0 bases and J by 7 bases, with 7 bases between the two germline ends. The germline V gene has CDR1 SGHTA and CDR2 FQGNSA. The CDR3 nucleotides read TGTGCCAGCAGCTTAGCTCCAGCGCAGCCCCAGCATTTT. It translates to CASSLAPAQPQHF.